The clone carrying this T cell receptor beta chain has only a few counts. Its antigen is unidentified. The CDR3 runs to 16 residues. Germline-derived CDR1 and CDR2 are MNHEY and SVGEGT. The V and J ends lost 8 bases and 4 bases, in that order; junction bases with no gene match: 11. Each single cDNA molecule received a unique molecular identifier. TCRdb reanalysed the 5' RACE reads using MiXCR and keeps one entry per CDR3 protein. The data hold about 28,000 distinct CDR3 sequences, with about 4.9% observed a single time. The data were taken from a study of early T cells in non-severe SARS-CoV-2 infection. Study background: Chains were not paired, and sequencing was done on bulk RNA from unsorted whole blood. Study-level findings and limits: Missing private and CD4 specificities, VDJdb matching favored anti-spike CD8 responses.

The sequencing here drew on whole blood, taken at baseline. The chain links TRBV6-2 or TRBV6-3 to TRBJ2-1, with 10 bases identical to TRBD2. The source is an adult who was a healthcare worker with PCR-confirmed SARS-CoV-2 infection or an uninfected control (not recorded which). CDR3 residues: CASCFSSSGGYNEQFF. In DNA, the CDR3 is TGTGCCAGCTGCTTTTCTTCTAGCGGGGGATACAATGAGCAGTTCTTC.